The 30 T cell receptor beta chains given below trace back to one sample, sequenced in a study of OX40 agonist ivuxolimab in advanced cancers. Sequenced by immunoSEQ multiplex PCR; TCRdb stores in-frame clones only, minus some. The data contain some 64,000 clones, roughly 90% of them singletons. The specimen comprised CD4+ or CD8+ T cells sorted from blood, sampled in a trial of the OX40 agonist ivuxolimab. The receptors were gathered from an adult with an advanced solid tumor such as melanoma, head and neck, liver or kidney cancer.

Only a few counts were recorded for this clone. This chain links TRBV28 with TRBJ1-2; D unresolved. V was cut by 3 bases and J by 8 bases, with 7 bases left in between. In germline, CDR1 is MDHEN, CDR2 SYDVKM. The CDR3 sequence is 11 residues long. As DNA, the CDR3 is TGTGCCAGCAGTTTTGAGCGCGGCTACACCTTC. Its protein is CASSFERGYTF.

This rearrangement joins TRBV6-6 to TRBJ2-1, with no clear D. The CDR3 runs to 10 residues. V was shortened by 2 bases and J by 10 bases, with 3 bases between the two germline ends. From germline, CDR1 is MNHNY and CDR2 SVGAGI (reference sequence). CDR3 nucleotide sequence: TGTGCCAGCAGTTACGGCGAGCAGTTCTTC. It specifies CASSYGEQFF.

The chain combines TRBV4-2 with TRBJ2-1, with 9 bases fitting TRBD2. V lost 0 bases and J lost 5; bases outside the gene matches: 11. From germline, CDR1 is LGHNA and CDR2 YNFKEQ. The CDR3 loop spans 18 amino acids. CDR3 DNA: TGTGCCAGCAGCCAAGATATGGGCGGGGGGGCCCCCCACAATGAGCAGTTCTTC. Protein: CASSQDMGGGAPHNEQFF.

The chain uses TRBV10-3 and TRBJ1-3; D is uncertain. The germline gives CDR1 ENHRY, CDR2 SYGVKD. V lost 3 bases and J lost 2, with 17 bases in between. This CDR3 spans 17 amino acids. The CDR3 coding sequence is TGTGCCATCAGTGACGAGATTACCCGCTTAGCTGGAAACACCATATATTTT. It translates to CAISDEITRLAGNTIYF.

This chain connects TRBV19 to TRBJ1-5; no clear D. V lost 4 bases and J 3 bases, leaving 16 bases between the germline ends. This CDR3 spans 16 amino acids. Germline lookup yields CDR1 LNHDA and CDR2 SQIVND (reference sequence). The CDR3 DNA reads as TGTGCCAGTAGTAAGCGGCAGGAGAAGTTCAATCAGCCCCAGCATTTT. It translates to CASSKRQEKFNQPQHF.

DNA for the CDR3: TGTGCCAGTAGTATATTTCTAGCGGGGGCTACGAACACCGGGGAGCTGTTTTTT. It translates to CASSIFLAGATNTGELFF. This chain links TRBV19 with TRBJ2-2, with 10 bases lining up with TRBD2. The V and J ends lost 2 bases and 0 bases, in that order; junction bases with no gene match: 6. CDR1 is LNHDA and CDR2 is SQIVND in the germline V gene (reference sequence). There are 18 residues in the CDR3. Filled out from reference TRBV19 and TRBJ2-2, the complete variable domain reads DGGITQSPKYLFRKEGQNVTLSCEQNLNHDAMYWYRQDPGQGLRLIYYSQIVNDFQKGDIAEGYSVSREKKESFPLTVTSAQKNPTAFYLCASSIFLAGATNTGELFFGEGSRLTVL.

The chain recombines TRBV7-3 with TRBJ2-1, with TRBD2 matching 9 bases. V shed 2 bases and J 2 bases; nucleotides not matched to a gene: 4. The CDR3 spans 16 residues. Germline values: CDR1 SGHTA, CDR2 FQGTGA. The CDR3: CASSLVAGEAYNEQFF. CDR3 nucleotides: TGTGCCAGCAGCTTAGTAGCGGGAGAAGCCTACAATGAGCAGTTCTTC.

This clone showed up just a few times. In nucleotides, the CDR3 is TGTGCCAGCAGTGGCCCCCAGCGAGCGAACACCGGGGAGCTGTTTTTT. This sequence encodes CASSGPQRANTGELFF. The chain uses TRBV25-1 and TRBJ2-2; no definite D call. Germline CDR1 and CDR2: MGHDK and SYGVNS. The CDR3 has 16 residues. Trimming shortened V by 4 bases and J by 0 bases, and 12 bases separated the two germline ends.

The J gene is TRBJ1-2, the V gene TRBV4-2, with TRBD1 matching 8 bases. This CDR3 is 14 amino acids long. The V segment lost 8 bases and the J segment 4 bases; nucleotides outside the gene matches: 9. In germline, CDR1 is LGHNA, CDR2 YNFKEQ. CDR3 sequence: CASAPTGDIYGYTF. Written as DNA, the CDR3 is TGTGCCAGCGCTCCGACAGGGGACATCTATGGCTACACCTTC.

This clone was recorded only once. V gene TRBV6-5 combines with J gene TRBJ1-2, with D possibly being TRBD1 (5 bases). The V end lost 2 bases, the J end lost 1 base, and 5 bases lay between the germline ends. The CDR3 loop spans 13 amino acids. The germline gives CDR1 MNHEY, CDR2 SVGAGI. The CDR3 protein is CASSYGGNYGYTF. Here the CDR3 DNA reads TGTGCCAGCAGTTACGGGGGTAACTATGGCTACACCTTC.

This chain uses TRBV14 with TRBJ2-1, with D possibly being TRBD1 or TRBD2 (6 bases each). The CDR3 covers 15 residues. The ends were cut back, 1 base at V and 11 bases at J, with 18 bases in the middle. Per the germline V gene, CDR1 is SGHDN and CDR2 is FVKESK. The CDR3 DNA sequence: TGTGCCAGCAGCCAAGCAAAGGGGGAGGCGAGGCAGCAGTTCTTC. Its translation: CASSQAKGEARQQFF. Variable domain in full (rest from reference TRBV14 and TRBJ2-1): EAGVTQFPSHSVIEKGQTVTLRCDPISGHDNLYWYRRVMGKEIKFLLHFVKESKQDESGMPNNRFLAERTGGTYSTLKVQPAELEDSGVYFCASSQAKGEARQQFFGPGTRLTVL.

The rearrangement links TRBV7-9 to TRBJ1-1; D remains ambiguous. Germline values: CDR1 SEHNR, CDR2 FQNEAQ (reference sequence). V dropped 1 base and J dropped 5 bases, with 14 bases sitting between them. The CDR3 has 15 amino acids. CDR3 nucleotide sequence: TGTGCCAGCAGCTTAGTTGGTGCAGGACGGACTGAAGCTTTCTTT. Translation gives CASSLVGAGRTEAFF.

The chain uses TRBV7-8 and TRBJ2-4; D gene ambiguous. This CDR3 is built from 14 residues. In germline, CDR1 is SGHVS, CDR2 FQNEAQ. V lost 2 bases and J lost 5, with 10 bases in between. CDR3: CASSLLGFQNIQYF. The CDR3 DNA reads TGTGCCAGCAGCTTACTTGGGTTCCAAAACATTCAGTACTTC.

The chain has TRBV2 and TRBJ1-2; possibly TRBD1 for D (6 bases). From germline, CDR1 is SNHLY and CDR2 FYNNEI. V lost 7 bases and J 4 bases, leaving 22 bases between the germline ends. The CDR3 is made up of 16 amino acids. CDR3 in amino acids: CASTSPGHSYFYGYTF. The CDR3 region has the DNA TGTGCCAGCACCTCCCCGGGACATTCGTATTTCTATGGCTACACCTTC.

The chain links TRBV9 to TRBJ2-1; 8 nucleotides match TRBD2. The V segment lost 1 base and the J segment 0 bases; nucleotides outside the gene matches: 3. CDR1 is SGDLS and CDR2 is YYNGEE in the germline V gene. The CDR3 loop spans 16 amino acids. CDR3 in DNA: TGTGCCAGCAGCGTACGGCTAGCGGGCTCCTACAATGAGCAGTTCTTC. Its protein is CASSVRLAGSYNEQFF. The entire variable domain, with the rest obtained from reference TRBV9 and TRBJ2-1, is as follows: DSGVTQTPKHLITATGQRVTLRCSPRSGDLSVYWYQQSLDQGLQFLIQYYNGEERAKGNILERFSAQQFPDLHSELNLSSLELGDSALYFCASSVRLAGSYNEQFFGPGTRLTVL.

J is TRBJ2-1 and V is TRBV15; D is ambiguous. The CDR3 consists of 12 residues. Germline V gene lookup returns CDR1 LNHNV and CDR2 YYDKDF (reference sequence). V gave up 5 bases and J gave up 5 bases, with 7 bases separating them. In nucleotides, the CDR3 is TGTGCCACCAGCGTGACGGACAATGAGCAGTTCTTC. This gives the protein CATSVTDNEQFF.

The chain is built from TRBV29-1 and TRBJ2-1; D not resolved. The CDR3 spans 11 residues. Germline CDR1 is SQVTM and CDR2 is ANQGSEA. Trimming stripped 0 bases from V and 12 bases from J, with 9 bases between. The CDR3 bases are TGCAGCGTTGAAGAAACGCTACGGCAGTTCTTC. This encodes CSVEETLRQFF.

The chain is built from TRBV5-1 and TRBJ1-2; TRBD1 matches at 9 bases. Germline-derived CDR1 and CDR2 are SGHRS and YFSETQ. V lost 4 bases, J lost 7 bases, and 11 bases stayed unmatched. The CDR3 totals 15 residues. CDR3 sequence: CASSTGTGWTSGYTF. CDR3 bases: TGCGCCAGCAGCACTGGGACAGGGTGGACCAGTGGCTACACCTTC.

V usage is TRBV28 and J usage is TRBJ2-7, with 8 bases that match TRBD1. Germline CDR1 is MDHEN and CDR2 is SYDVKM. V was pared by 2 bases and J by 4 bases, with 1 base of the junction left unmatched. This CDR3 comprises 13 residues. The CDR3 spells CASSLRTGYEQYV. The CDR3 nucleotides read TGTGCCAGCAGTTTACGGACAGGGTACGAGCAGTACGTC.

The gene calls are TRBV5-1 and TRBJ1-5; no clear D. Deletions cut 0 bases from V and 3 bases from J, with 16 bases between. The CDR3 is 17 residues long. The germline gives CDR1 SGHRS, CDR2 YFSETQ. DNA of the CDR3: TGCGCCAGCAGCTTGGGAAGGATAGACTTTCTCAATCAGCCCCAGCATTTT. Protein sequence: CASSLGRIDFLNQPQHF.

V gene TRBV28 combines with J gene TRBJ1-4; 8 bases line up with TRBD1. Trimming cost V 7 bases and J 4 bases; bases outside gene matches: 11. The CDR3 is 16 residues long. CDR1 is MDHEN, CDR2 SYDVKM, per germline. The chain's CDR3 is CASTSTGAEGNEKLFF. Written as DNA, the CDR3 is TGTGCCAGCACCTCGACAGGGGCAGAGGGTAATGAAAAACTGTTTTTT.

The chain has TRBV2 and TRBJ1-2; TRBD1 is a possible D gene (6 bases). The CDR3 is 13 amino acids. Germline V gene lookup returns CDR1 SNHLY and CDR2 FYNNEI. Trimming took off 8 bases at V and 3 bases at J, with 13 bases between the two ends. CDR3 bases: TGTGCCAGCTTAGACGGACAGTACTATGGCTACACCTTC. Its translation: CASLDGQYYGYTF.

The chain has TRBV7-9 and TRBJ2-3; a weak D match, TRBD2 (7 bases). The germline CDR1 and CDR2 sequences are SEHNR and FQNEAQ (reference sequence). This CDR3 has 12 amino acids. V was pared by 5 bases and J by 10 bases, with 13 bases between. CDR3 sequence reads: CASSNGGGAQYF. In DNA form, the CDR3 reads TGTGCCAGCAGCAACGGAGGGGGGGCGCAGTATTTT.

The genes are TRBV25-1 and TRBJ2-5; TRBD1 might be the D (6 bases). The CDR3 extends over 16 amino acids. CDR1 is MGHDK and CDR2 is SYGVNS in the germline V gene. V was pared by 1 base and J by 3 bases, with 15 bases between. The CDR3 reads CASSEFGTGYKETQYF. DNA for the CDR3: TGTGCCAGCAGTGAATTTGGCACAGGGTATAAAGAGACCCAGTACTTC.

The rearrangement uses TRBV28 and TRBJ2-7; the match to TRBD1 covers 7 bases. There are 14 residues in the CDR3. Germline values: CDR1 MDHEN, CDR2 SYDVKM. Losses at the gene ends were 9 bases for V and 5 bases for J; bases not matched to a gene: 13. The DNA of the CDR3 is TGTGCCAGTACGGGAAGACAGGGATTGAACGAGCAGTACTTC. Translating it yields CASTGRQGLNEQYF.

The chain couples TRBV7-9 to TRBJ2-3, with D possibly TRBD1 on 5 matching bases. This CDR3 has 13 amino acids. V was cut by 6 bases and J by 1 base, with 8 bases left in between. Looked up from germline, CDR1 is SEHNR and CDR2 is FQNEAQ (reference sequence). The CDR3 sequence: CASSSGRTDTQYF. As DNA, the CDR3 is TGTGCCAGCAGTTCAGGGCGCACAGATACGCAGTATTTT.

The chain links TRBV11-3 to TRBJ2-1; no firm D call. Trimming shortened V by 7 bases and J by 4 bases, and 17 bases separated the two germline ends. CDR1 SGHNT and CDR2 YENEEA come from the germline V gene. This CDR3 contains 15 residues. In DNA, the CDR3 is TGTGCCAGCACCCCGTATAGCAGCACTTACAATGAGCAGTTCTTC. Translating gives CASTPYSSTYNEQFF.

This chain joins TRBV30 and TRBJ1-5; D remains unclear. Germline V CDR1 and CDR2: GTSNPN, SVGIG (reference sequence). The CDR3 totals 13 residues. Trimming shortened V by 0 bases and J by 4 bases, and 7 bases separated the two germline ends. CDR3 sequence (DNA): TGTGCCTGGAGTGTTGACGGAAATCAGCCCCAGCATTTT. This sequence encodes CAWSVDGNQPQHF.

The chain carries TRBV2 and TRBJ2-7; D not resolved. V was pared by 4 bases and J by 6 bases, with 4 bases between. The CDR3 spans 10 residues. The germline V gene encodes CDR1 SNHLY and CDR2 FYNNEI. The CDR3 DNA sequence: TGTGCCAGCAGTGCCGTCGAGCAGTACGTC. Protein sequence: CASSAVEQYV.

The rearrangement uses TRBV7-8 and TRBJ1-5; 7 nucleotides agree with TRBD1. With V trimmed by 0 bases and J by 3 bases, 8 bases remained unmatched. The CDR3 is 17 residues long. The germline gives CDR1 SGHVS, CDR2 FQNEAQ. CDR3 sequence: CASSLARRGHVNQPQHF. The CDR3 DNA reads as TGTGCCAGCAGCTTAGCGCGAAGGGGGCATGTCAATCAGCCCCAGCATTTT. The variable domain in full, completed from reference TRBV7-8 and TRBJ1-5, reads GAGVSQSPRYKVAKRGQDVALRCDPISGHVSLFWYQQALGQGPEFLTYFQNEAQLDKSGLPSDRFFAERPEGSVSTLKIQRTQQEDSAVYLCASSLARRGHVNQPQHFGDGTRLSIL.